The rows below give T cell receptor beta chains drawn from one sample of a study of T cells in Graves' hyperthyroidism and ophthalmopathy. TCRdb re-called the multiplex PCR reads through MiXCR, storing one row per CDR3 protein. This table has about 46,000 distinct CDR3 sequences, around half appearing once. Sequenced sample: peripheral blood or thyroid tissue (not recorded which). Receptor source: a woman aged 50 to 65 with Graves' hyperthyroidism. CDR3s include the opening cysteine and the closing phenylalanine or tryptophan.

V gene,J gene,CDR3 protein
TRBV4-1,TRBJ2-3,CASSQDRYTQYF
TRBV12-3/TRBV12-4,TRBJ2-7,CASSLRTGPLDEQYF
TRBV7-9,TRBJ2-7,CASSSYTNSYEQYF
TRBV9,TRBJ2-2,CASSLGASNTGELFF
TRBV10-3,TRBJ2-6,CAIRAAGGDYGSGANVLTF
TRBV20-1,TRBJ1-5,CSASSGRDQPQHF
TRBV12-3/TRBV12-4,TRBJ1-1,CASRPMRGGNTEAFF
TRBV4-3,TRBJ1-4,CASNRKGGEKLFF
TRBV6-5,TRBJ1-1,CASPGHTEAFF
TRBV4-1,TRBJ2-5,CASSHPGQGSETQYF
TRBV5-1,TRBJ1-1,CASSSGVLNTEAFF
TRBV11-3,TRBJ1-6,CASSLGVGGSPLHF
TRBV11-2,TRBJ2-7,CASSFLLAGTFYEQYF
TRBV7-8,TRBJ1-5,CASSLAGFSNQPQHF
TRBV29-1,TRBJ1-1,CSVNRDGALF
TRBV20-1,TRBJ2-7,CSASGLAPGGYEQYF
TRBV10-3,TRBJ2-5,CAIKDSPVEKLFFGSGTQYF
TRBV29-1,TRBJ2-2,CSVGGGGVTGELFF
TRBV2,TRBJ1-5,CASSEIQGGQQPQHF
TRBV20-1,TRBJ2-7,CSAGKGTSGRGEQYF
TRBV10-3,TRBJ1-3,CAIEGNANTIYF
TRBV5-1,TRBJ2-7,CASSPSLAGTFGELYF
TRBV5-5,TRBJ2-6,CASSPPPGQGSGANVLTF
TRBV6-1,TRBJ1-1,CASRRTEAFF
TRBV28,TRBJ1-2,CASSFKGYGYTF
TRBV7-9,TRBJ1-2,CASSSRTRVKGYTF
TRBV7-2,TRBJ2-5,CASSVRDRGRGTQYF
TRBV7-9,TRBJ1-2,CASRQGHGYTF
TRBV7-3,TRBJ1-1,CASSGQLNTEAFF
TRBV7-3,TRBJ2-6,CASSRSSGANVLTF
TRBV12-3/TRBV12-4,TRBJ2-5,CASSLVGGTQETQYF
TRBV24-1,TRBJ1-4,CATSDLTEKLFF
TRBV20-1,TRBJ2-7,CSAIAGTSGSFNEQYF
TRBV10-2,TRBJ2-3,CASSESATSAPSTPQYF
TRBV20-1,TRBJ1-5,CSALSGRVNQPQHF
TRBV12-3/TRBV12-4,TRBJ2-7,CASSSGLGEQYF
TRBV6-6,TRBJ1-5,CASSYRGVLNQPQHF
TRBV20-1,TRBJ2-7,CSAIAGTSGYEQYF
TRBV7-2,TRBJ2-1,CANSLSVRATNEQFF
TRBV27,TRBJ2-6,CASSPGSSGANVLTF
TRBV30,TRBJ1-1,CAWSVEGGTEAFF
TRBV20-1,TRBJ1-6,CSARDVGQGNSPLHF
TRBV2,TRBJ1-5,CASKDRDNQPQHF
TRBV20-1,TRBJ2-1,CSALPPSSYNEQFF
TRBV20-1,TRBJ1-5,CSASTQVGQPQHF
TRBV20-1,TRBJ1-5,CSARGREGQPQHF
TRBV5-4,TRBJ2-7,CASSLGGTGPLSYF
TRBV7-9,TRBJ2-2,CASSQGLYSSARELFF
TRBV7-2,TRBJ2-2,CASSLRFFTGELFF
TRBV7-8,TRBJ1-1,CASSLRRGLGNTEAFF
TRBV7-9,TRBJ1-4,CASSHAKGDEKLFF
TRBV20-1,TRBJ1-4,CSAREGGLNEKLFF